The T cell receptor (beta chain) under discussion was sequenced for a study of CD8 T cells in ankylosing spondylitis. The J segment lost 0 bases and the V segment lost 5 bases, leaving 6 bases of the junction unmatched. Germline CDR1 is SGHRS and CDR2 is YFSETQ. The CDR3 is made up of 15 amino acids. TCRdb re-analysed the 5' RACE reads in MiXCR, keeping a single row per CDR3 protein. The sample has 700,000 to 1,000,000 distinct CDR3 sequences, about 12% seen once. About this clonotype: What it binds is unknown.

Study findings and constraints: Ankylosing spondylitis blood appeared to carry a characteristic TCR beta motif of roughly 8 highly homologous variants. Disease-linked clones reportedly showed significant enrichment in matched ankylosing spondylitis synovial fluid.

Sequencing input: blood, either unsorted or a sorted T cell fraction (not recorded which). The origin of this receptor is a male donor with ankylosing spondylitis. The chain has TRBV5-1 and TRBJ2-3; 7 bases fit TRBD2. The CDR3 loop reads CASRAGAPSTDTQYF. The CDR3 DNA reads as TGCGCCAGCAGGGCGGGAGCCCCGAGCACAGATACGCAGTATTTT.